Below are 21 T cell receptor beta chains sequenced from a single sample in a study of T cells in Graves' hyperthyroidism and ophthalmopathy. RNA transcripts were the template for amplifying TCR beta CDR3 regions. TCR CDR3 underwent first-round RT-PCR with the HTBI primer set. Using its own MiXCR run on the multiplex PCR reads, TCRdb lists one record per CDR3 protein. The table lists under 450,000 distinct CDR3 sequences, 15% to 17% of them singletons. The sample consisted of blood. These TCRs come from a woman aged 18-35 years with Graves' hyperthyroidism.

About this clonotype itself: This may stem from a read error, because a much larger clone lies one nucleotide away. CDR3 protein: CASSIDPLAEAFF. DNA for the CDR3: TGTGCCAGTAGTATAGATCCTTTGGCTGAAGCTTTCTTT. The chain recombines TRBV19 with TRBJ1-1; D call uncertain. The ends were cut back, 0 bases at V and 6 bases at J, with 8 bases in the middle. Germline CDR1 LNHDA, CDR2 SQIVND (reference sequence). The CDR3 length is 13 residues.

Only a few counts were recorded for this clonotype. The chain couples TRBV4-1 to TRBJ2-1; 8 nucleotides agree with TRBD1. From germline, CDR1 is MGHRA and CDR2 YSYEKL. The CDR3 has 16 amino acids. V was pared by 1 base and J by 5 bases, with 7 bases of the junction left unmatched. CDR3: CASSQVRDRSNNEQFF. For the CDR3, the DNA is TGCGCCAGCAGCCAAGTCCGGGACAGGTCCAACAATGAGCAGTTCTTC.

This clonotype was seen ten or more times. J is TRBJ2-7 and V is TRBV6-5, with 10 nucleotides matching TRBD2. Trimming took 2 bases from V and 2 from J; bases not matched to a gene: 0. CDR3 size: 14 residues. CDR1 is MNHEY, CDR2 SVGAGI, per germline. The CDR3 loop reads CASSYGTSAYEQYF. CDR3 nucleotide sequence: TGTGCCAGCAGTTACGGGACTAGCGCCTACGAGCAGTACTTC.

In this sample, this clonotype turned up many times. The chain is built from TRBV20-1 and TRBJ2-7; maybe TRBD2 (6 bases). There are 14 residues in the CDR3. Trimming removed 3 bases at V and 2 bases at J, with 14 bases between. Germline CDR1 DFQATT, CDR2 SNEGSKA (reference sequence). Written as DNA, the CDR3 is TGCAGTGCTAGCCTCCCTAGCGACCCCTACGAGCAGTACTTC. Translated: CSASLPSDPYEQYF.

This clonotype was counted only a few times. The rearrangement links TRBV2 to TRBJ2-7; 7 bases map to TRBD2. The CDR3 loop spans 13 amino acids. Trimming took 9 bases from V and 2 from J; bases not matched to a gene: 7. In germline, CDR1 is SNHLY, CDR2 FYNNEI. The CDR3 loop is CASAGTTAYEQYF. CDR3 coding DNA: TGTGCCAGTGCCGGGACTACCGCCTACGAGCAGTACTTC. Full variable domain (remainder filled in from reference TRBV2 and TRBJ2-7): EPEVTQTPSHQVTQMGQEVILRCVPISNHLYFYWYRQILGQKVEFLVSFYNNEISEKSEIFDDQFSVERPDGSNFTLKIRSTKLEDSAMYFCASAGTTAYEQYFGPGTRLTVT.

This clonotype was seen only a few times. This chain links TRBV9 with TRBJ2-5; the D is unclear. This CDR3 comprises 14 residues. V dropped 3 bases and J dropped 11 bases, with 20 bases sitting between them. The germline V gene encodes CDR1 SGDLS and CDR2 YYNGEE. The CDR3 DNA is TGTGCCAGCAGCGGTGCTTTCGACCCGAATAGACAGTACTTC. It specifies CASSGAFDPNRQYF.

The chain recombines TRBV7-8 with TRBJ1-4; 9 bases are shared with TRBD1. After removal of 0 bases from V and 10 bases from J, the junction contained 6 bases not matched to a gene. Germline-derived CDR1 and CDR2 are SGHVS and FQNEAQ. There are 15 residues in the CDR3. CDR3 sequence: CASSLATGGWGKLFF. In nucleotides, the CDR3 is TGTGCCAGCAGCTTAGCTACAGGGGGCTGGGGAAAACTGTTTTTT.

This clonotype was seen repeatedly, ten times or more. The chain joins TRBV12-5 to TRBJ1-3; D is uncertain. The ends were cut back, 2 bases at V and 2 bases at J, with 7 bases in the middle. CDR3 length: 14 amino acids. Germline V CDR1 and CDR2: LGHNT, FRNRAP. CDR3 bases: TGTGCTAGTGGTTTGACCCCGCCTGGAAACACCATATATTTT. It codes for CASGLTPPGNTIYF.

At least ten counts were recorded for this clonotype. This chain joins TRBV15 and TRBJ2-3; D unclear. V was cut by 3 bases and J by 1 base, with 14 bases left in between. CDR1 is LNHNV, CDR2 YYDKDF, per germline (reference sequence). This CDR3 is built from 16 residues. The CDR3 loop reads CATSSPVGPGTDTQYF. Written as DNA, the CDR3 is TGTGCCACCAGCAGCCCGGTCGGGCCCGGCACAGATACGCAGTATTTT.

This clonotype has more than one count but fewer than ten. Germline is not matched at one junction end, which may reflect a read error. The genes are TRBV7-7 and TRBJ2-5; 8 bases match TRBD1. Germline-derived CDR1 and CDR2 are SSHAT and FNYEAQ (reference sequence). The length of the CDR3 is 14 residues. CDR3 in amino acids: CASSRRDRGETQYF. The DNA of the CDR3 is TGTGCTAGCAGCCGACGAGACAGGGGTGAGACCCAGTACTTC.

The chain carries TRBV20-1 and TRBJ2-3; 13 positions match TRBD2. Per germline, CDR1 DFQATT and CDR2 SNEGSKA (reference sequence). After removal of 0 bases from V and 0 bases from J, the junction contained 9 bases not matched to a gene. The CDR3 extends over 19 amino acids. The CDR3 DNA reads as TGCAGTGCTAGAGAAAAGGGACTAGCGGGAATCTCTAGCACAGATACGCAGTATTTT. Its translation: CSAREKGLAGISSTDTQYF.

This clonotype was picked up many times. This rearrangement joins TRBV11-2 to TRBJ2-5; no clear D. The CDR3 spans 13 residues. Trimming stripped 1 base from V and 5 bases from J, with 8 bases between. Germline CDR1 and CDR2: SGHAT and FQNNGV. DNA of the CDR3: TGTGCCAGCAGCTTAGGGTTAGTGGAGACCCAGTACTTC. It codes for CASSLGLVETQYF.

The table lists this clonotype with many counts. The rearrangement joins TRBV20-1 to TRBJ1-1; no definite D call. Germline V gene sequence: CDR1 DFQATT, CDR2 SNEGSKA (reference sequence). The V end was cut by 5 bases, the J end by 1 base, with 17 bases between. This CDR3 contains 15 residues. Written as DNA, the CDR3 is TGCAGTGCTCCACACCGCTTAGGAGGGAACACTGAAGCTTTCTTT. This codes for CSAPHRLGGNTEAFF.

This clonotype appeared many times. The chain is built from TRBV27 and TRBJ2-5; perhaps TRBD1 as D (5 bases). CDR3 length: 14 amino acids. V was cut by 8 bases and J by 2 bases, with 15 bases left in between. Germline V gene lookup returns CDR1 MNHEY and CDR2 SMNVEV (reference sequence). The CDR3 protein is CASGNTRAQETQYF. The CDR3 DNA reads TGTGCCAGCGGGAATACCAGGGCTCAAGAGACCCAGTACTTC.

This clonotype appeared a few times. V and J are TRBV12-3 or TRBV12-4 and TRBJ2-1; D is undetermined. This CDR3 comprises 13 residues. Trimming stripped 8 bases from V and 0 bases from J, with 8 bases between. CDR3 in amino acids: CASGRDSYNEQFF. The CDR3 DNA reads TGTGCCAGCGGAAGGGACTCCTACAATGAGCAGTTCTTC.

There are many counts of this clonotype. The V call is TRBV6-1, the J call TRBJ1-6; no clear D. The V and J ends lost 1 base and 15 bases respectively, with 13 bases between them. Per germline, CDR1 MNHNS and CDR2 SASEGT. This CDR3 comprises 13 residues. CDR3 DNA: TGTGCCAGCAGTGAAGGAGCTGACACTATCCTCCACTTT. Translating it yields CASSEGADTILHF.

The table lists this clonotype with many counts. The chain uses TRBV29-1 and TRBJ1-2, with a tentative D call TRBD1 (6 bases). Germline loops: CDR1 SQVTM, CDR2 ANQGSEA. The CDR3 covers 11 residues. The V end lost 7 bases, the J end lost 5 bases, and 11 bases lay between the germline ends. In DNA, the CDR3 is TGCAGCGCCCGGACAGAGTATGGCTACACCTTC. This gives the protein CSARTEYGYTF.

This clonotype has ten or more counts. This chain connects TRBV3-1 to TRBJ2-7; D is ambiguous. This CDR3 has 12 amino acids. Looked up from germline, CDR1 is LGHDT and CDR2 is YNNKEL (reference sequence). The V and J ends lost 0 bases and 9 bases respectively, with 9 bases between them. In DNA, the CDR3 is TGTGCCAGCAGCCAAGAAACGTCTGTGCAGTACTTC. It yields the protein CASSQETSVQYF.

This clonotype occurred many times. The chain has TRBV30 and TRBJ2-7; TRBD2 aligns across 7 bases. The CDR3 consists of 15 residues. The junction had 11 bases not matched to a gene; V was cut back by 1 base and J by 5 bases. The germline V gene has CDR1 GTSNPN and CDR2 SVGIG (reference sequence). Here the CDR3 DNA reads TGTGCCTGGAGTGGGTGGGAGGGCCTTCCTAACGAGCAGTACTTC. Translating gives CAWSGWEGLPNEQYF.

Of note for this clonotype: Mismatch with germline at one junction end may stem from a read error. The chain has TRBV9 and TRBJ1-5; 7 nucleotides agree with TRBD1. The CDR3 is 15 residues long. Germline loops: CDR1 SGDLS, CDR2 YYNGEE. CDR3 loop: CASSATGNSNQPQRF. CDR3 DNA: TGTGCCAGCAGCGCGACAGGGAATAGCAATCAGCCCCAGCGTTTT.

This clonotype was seen repeatedly, ten times or more. The CDR3: CASRGLAGADEQYF. The CDR3 bases are TGTGCCAGCAGGGGACTAGCGGGAGCGGACGAGCAGTACTTC. The rearrangement uses TRBV2 and TRBJ2-7; TRBD2 agrees at 14 bases. J lost 5 bases, V lost 6 bases, and 3 bases had no gene match. CDR1 and CDR2 from the germline V gene are SNHLY and FYNNEI. This CDR3 has 14 amino acids.